A selection of T cell receptor beta chains follows, all from one sample in a study of PD-1 blockade in mismatch repair-deficient tumors. Some clones are missing from TCRdb's copy, which holds only in-frame ones; the method was immunoSEQ multiplex PCR. The table shows roughly 110,000 clones, with around 80% occurring only once. The material was peripheral blood, obtained 60 weeks after starting pembrolizumab. All receptors come from an adult with mismatch repair-deficient cancer. Each CDR3 is given with its conserved first and last residue. The D gene is left open where the match is weak. The size field is filled for only some rows; it gives once, few, many or a size class.

v_call: TRBV6-1
j_call: TRBJ2-5
clone_size: .
d_call: TRBD1
cdr3_aa: CASSATGMETQYF
cdr3_nt: TGTGCCAGCAGTGCGACAGGGATGGAGACCCAGTACTTC

v_call: TRBV7-9
j_call: TRBJ1-4
clone_size: once
d_call: .
cdr3_aa: CASSKKGLAAEEKLFF
cdr3_nt: TGTGCCAGCAGCAAGAAGGGACTGGCGGCTGAGGAAAAACTGTTTTTT

v_call: TRBV11-3
j_call: TRBJ2-2
clone_size: .
d_call: .
cdr3_aa: CAGSSGGPNTGELFF
cdr3_nt: TGTGCCGGATCTTCAGGAGGCCCGAACACCGGGGAGCTGTTTTTT

v_call: TRBV7-3
j_call: TRBJ1-1
clone_size: .
d_call: .
cdr3_aa: CASSPGPNTEAFF
cdr3_nt: TGTGCCAGCAGCCCCGGGCCGAACACTGAAGCTTTCTTT

v_call: TRBV18
j_call: TRBJ2-7
clone_size: .
d_call: TRBD2
cdr3_aa: CASSPTSGEAYEQYF
cdr3_nt: TGTGCCAGCTCTCCAACTAGCGGCGAGGCCTACGAGCAGTACTTC

v_call: TRBV4-1
j_call: TRBJ1-5
clone_size: .
d_call: TRBD1
cdr3_aa: CASSQAPDRGGHQPQHF
cdr3_nt: TGCGCCAGCAGCCAAGCCCCGGACAGGGGTGGACATCAGCCCCAGCATTTT

v_call: TRBV27
j_call: TRBJ2-5
clone_size: .
d_call: .
cdr3_aa: CASSFSRGGETQYF
cdr3_nt: TGTGCCAGCAGTTTTTCCAGGGGTGGGGAGACCCAGTACTTC

v_call: TRBV25-1
j_call: TRBJ2-7
clone_size: .
d_call: .
cdr3_aa: CASSEYYEGSDEQYF
cdr3_nt: TGTGCCAGCAGTGAATATTATGAGGGGAGTGACGAGCAGTACTTC

v_call: TRBV7-2
j_call: TRBJ1-1
clone_size: .
d_call: .
cdr3_aa: CASSWGRGNTEAFF
cdr3_nt: TGTGCCAGCAGCTGGGGGAGGGGAAACACTGAAGCTTTCTTT

v_call: TRBV29-1
j_call: TRBJ2-1
clone_size: .
d_call: TRBD2
cdr3_aa: CSTGLAGGPREQFF
cdr3_nt: TGCAGCACCGGATTAGCGGGAGGGCCCCGGGAGCAGTTCTTC

v_call: TRBV7-6
j_call: TRBJ2-3
clone_size: .
d_call: TRBD2
cdr3_aa: CASSFSGRIDTQYF
cdr3_nt: TGTGCCAGCAGCTTTAGCGGGAGGATAGATACGCAGTATTTT

v_call: TRBV7-3
j_call: TRBJ2-1
clone_size: .
d_call: .
cdr3_aa: CASSLSGALYNEQFF
cdr3_nt: TGTGCCAGCAGCTTAAGCGGGGCTCTCTACAATGAGCAGTTCTTC

v_call: TRBV7-2
j_call: TRBJ1-2
clone_size: .
d_call: TRBD1
cdr3_aa: CASSPAWDRSYGYTF
cdr3_nt: TGTGCCAGCAGCCCCGCCTGGGACAGATCCTATGGCTACACCTTC

v_call: TRBV28
j_call: TRBJ1-3
clone_size: .
d_call: .
cdr3_aa: CASSLRQGISGNTIYF
cdr3_nt: TGTGCCAGCAGTTTACGTCAGGGGATCTCTGGAAACACCATATATTTT

v_call: TRBV9
j_call: TRBJ2-3
clone_size: .
d_call: TRBD2
cdr3_aa: CASGTSGGPDTQYF
cdr3_nt: TGTGCCAGCGGGACTAGCGGGGGCCCAGATACGCAGTATTTT

v_call: TRBV27
j_call: TRBJ2-1
clone_size: .
d_call: TRBD2
cdr3_aa: CASSSGLAGAYNEQFF
cdr3_nt: TGTGCCAGCAGTTCCGGACTAGCGGGGGCCTACAATGAGCAGTTCTTC

v_call: TRBV9
j_call: TRBJ2-2
clone_size: few
d_call: TRBD2
cdr3_aa: CASTSGTTNTGELFF
cdr3_nt: TGTGCCAGCACCTCCGGGACTACGAACACCGGGGAGCTGTTTTTT

v_call: TRBV21-1
j_call: TRBJ2-2
clone_size: .
d_call: .
cdr3_aa: CASSNGRLEGAWDTGELFF
cdr3_nt: TGTGCCAGCAGCAACGGAAGATTAGAGGGAGCTTGGGACACCGGGGAGCTGTTTTTT

v_call: TRBV7-9
j_call: TRBJ1-5
clone_size: .
d_call: .
cdr3_aa: CASSFGGGQPQHF
cdr3_nt: TGTGCCAGCAGCTTTGGGGGAGGTCAGCCCCAGCATTTT

v_call: TRBV6-6
j_call: TRBJ2-7
clone_size: .
d_call: .
cdr3_aa: CASSYSYSYEQYF
cdr3_nt: TGTGCCAGCAGTTACTCTTACTCCTACGAGCAGTACTTC

v_call: TRBV11-1
j_call: TRBJ1-1
clone_size: .
d_call: .
cdr3_aa: CASSLARENTEAFF
cdr3_nt: TGTGCCAGCAGCTTAGCCAGAGAGAACACTGAAGCTTTCTTT